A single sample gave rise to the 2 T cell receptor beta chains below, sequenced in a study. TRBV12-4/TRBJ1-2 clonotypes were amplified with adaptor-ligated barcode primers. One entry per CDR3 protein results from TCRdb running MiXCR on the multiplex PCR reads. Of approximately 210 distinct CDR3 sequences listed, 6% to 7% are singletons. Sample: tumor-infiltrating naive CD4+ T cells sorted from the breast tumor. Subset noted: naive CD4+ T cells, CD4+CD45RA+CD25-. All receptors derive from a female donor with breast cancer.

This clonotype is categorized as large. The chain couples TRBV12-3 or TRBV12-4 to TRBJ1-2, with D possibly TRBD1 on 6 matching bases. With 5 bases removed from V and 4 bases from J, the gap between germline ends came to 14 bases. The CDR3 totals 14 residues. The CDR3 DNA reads TGTGCCAGCAGTGTAACAGGGATGGGCTATGGCTACACCTTC. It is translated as CASSVTGMGYGYTF.

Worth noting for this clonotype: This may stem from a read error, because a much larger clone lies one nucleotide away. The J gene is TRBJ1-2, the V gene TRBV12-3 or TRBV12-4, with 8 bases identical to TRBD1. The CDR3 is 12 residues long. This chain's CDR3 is CASSGQGYGHTF. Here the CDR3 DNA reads TGTGCCAGCAGCGGACAGGGCTATGGCCACACCTTC.